This TCR beta chain was profiled in a study of PD-1 blockade in classical Hodgkin lymphoma. Regarding the study as a whole: Relapsed/refractory patients reportedly had lower baseline diversity than newly diagnosed patients.

As to this clone: No antigen is known for it.

Time point described: cycle 4 day 1 (C4D1), after about 6 weeks of nivolumab. All patients experienced relapse after autologous stem cell transplantation, and brentuximab vedotin exposure was variable. Generated by immunoSEQ multiplex PCR, the TCRdb table keeps only in-frame clones and is missing some. The sample lists approximately 90,000 clones; approximately 86% were seen once. Germline CDR1 reads SGDLS; CDR2 reads YYNGEE. This CDR3 has 14 residues. V was pared by 3 bases and J by 3 bases, with 3 bases of the junction left unmatched. The specimen comprised peripheral blood mononuclear cells (PBMCs), sampled before the fourth cycle of nivolumab. V and J are TRBV9 and TRBJ1-2, with 9 bases lining up with TRBD1. This receptor was obtained from a human donor with classical Hodgkin lymphoma. The CDR3 bases are TGTGCCAGCAGCGGCACAGGGGGCCACTATGGCTACACCTTC. Its translation is CASSGTGGHYGYTF.